Presented here are 27 T cell receptor beta chains from one specimen sequenced in a study of regulatory T cells in long-lasting Graves disease. Sequencing libraries for TCR beta were prepared with iRepertoire HTBI primers and Arm-PCR of CDR3 regions. TCRdb ran MiXCR on the multiplex PCR reads and lists one entry per CDR3 protein. Found here are about 620,000 distinct CDR3 sequences, around 15% of them singletons; the top ten hold 15% to 20%. Time point reported: newly diagnosed GD, antithyroid drugs for less than 3 months. Following extraction of RNA from PBMCs, that RNA was used to make the TCR library. These data are also associated with another study on T cells in Graves' hyperthyroidism and ophthalmopathy.

Sequences were derived from peripheral blood mononuclear cells (PBMCs), sampled at new diagnosis, from a patient treated with antithyroid drugs. All receptors come from a woman in her 30s with Graves disease.

The CDR3 DNA reads as TGTGCCAGCAGCTCAAGGGGTTATGGGGCCAACGTCCTGACTTTC. Protein product: CASSSRGYGANVLTF. The chain links TRBV7-9 to TRBJ2-6; a possible D gene is TRBD1 (5 bases). The CDR3 spans 15 residues. The germline CDR1 and CDR2 sequences are SEHNR and FQNEAQ (reference sequence). The V end lost 4 bases, the J end lost 3 bases, and 10 bases lay between the germline ends.

Only a few counts were recorded for this clonotype. The germline gene is not matched at one end of the junction; a read error may be the cause. The chain joins TRBV19 to TRBJ1-2, with D hard to call. Germline V gives CDR1 LNHDA, CDR2 SQIVND (reference sequence). The CDR3 extends over 13 amino acids. The CDR3 region is CASSLEGRSGYTF. The CDR3 DNA follows: TGTGCCAGTAGTTTAGAGGGCCGCTCCGGCTACACCTTC. Variable domain in full (rest from reference TRBV19 and TRBJ1-2): DGGITQSPKYLFRKEGQNVTLSCEQNLNHDAMYWYRQDPGQGLRLIYYSQIVNDFQKGDIAEGYSVSREKKESFPLTVTSAQKNPTAFYLCASSLEGRSGYTFGSGTRLTVV.

In its sample, this clonotype was seen many times. The rearrangement uses TRBV11-2 and TRBJ2-5, with D uncertain. Germline V lookup: CDR1 SGHAT, CDR2 FQNNGV. The ends were cut back, 5 bases at V and 5 bases at J, with 15 bases in the middle. This CDR3 has 14 residues. DNA for the CDR3: TGTGCCAGCAGCCCTCCGGCCATGAGGGAGACCCAGTACTTC. Its translation is CASSPPAMRETQYF.

In its sample, this clonotype was seen many times. This chain connects TRBV6-1 to TRBJ2-3; the D call may be TRBD1 or TRBD2 (5 bases each). The CDR3 has 17 residues. Trimming removed 6 bases at V and 0 bases at J, with 19 bases between. In germline, CDR1 is MNHNS, CDR2 SASEGT. CDR3 DNA: TGTGCCAGCAGCCGGGACCCACCTGGGTATAGCACAGATACGCAGTATTTT. This translates into CASSRDPPGYSTDTQYF.

This clonotype was observed a handful of times. V gene TRBV20-1 combines with J gene TRBJ2-1, with D uncertain. The germline V gene encodes CDR1 DFQATT and CDR2 SNEGSKA (reference sequence). CDR3 length: 12 amino acids. The ends were cut back, 2 bases at V and 9 bases at J, with 11 bases in the middle. The CDR3 region is CSARPMFREQFF. DNA of the CDR3: TGCAGTGCTAGACCCATGTTCCGTGAGCAGTTCTTC.

This clonotype turned up a few times. The J gene is TRBJ1-5, the V gene TRBV30; D ambiguous. The V end was cut by 1 base, the J end by 7 bases, with 11 bases between. Germline assignment: CDR1 GTSNPN and CDR2 SVGIG (reference sequence). The CDR3 consists of 13 residues. The CDR3 loop is CAWSDETYQPQHF. DNA of the CDR3: TGTGCCTGGAGTGATGAGACATACCAGCCCCAGCATTTT.

This clonotype was seen only a few times. The V and J genes are TRBV5-1 and TRBJ2-5, with D perhaps TRBD1 (5 bases). Trimming cost V 4 bases and J 9 bases, with 22 bases left between them. This CDR3 comprises 15 residues. Germline V gene sequence: CDR1 SGHRS, CDR2 YFSETQ. The CDR3 DNA sequence: TGCGCCAGCAGCCTCAGACAGCAATCCAAGAGACCCCAGTACTTC. It specifies CASSLRQQSKRPQYF. Looking up the rest from reference TRBV5-1 and TRBJ2-5 gives the full variable domain: KAGVTQTPRYLIKTRGQQVTLSCSPISGHRSVSWYQQTPGQGLQFLFEYFSETQRNKGNFPGRFSGRQFSNSRSEMNVSTLELGDSALYLCASSLRQQSKRPQYFGPGTRLLVL.

The chain couples TRBV7-9 to TRBJ1-2; D remains unclear. Trimming cost V 0 bases and J 6 bases, with 8 bases left between them. Germline V lookup: CDR1 SEHNR, CDR2 FQNEAQ (reference sequence). The CDR3 spans 13 residues. This CDR3 is CASSLAVTDGYTF. Here the CDR3 DNA reads TGTGCCAGCAGCTTAGCAGTAACGGATGGCTACACCTTC.

This clonotype was recorded at least ten times. The gene calls are TRBV7-9 and TRBJ1-4; 11 bases line up with TRBD1. Germline loops: CDR1 SEHNR, CDR2 FQNEAQ (reference sequence). The CDR3 sequence is 17 residues long. V lost 5 bases to trimming and J lost 3 bases; unmatched junction nucleotides: 8. The CDR3 here is CASSDRDRGKANEKLFF. The CDR3 region has the DNA TGTGCCAGCAGCGACCGGGACAGGGGGAAGGCTAATGAAAAACTGTTTTTT.

This clonotype was counted many times. The chain carries TRBV18 and TRBJ2-5; TRBD2 aligns across 14 bases. Germline CDR1 is KGHSH and CDR2 is LQKENI. The CDR3 consists of 16 residues. The J segment lost 0 bases and the V segment lost 8 bases, leaving 5 bases of the junction unmatched. In DNA form, the CDR3 reads TGTGCCAGCAGCTTGGGACTAGCGGGAGACCAAGAGACCCAGTACTTC. Protein sequence: CASSLGLAGDQETQYF.

The J gene is TRBJ2-1, the V gene TRBV18; 9 bases are shared with TRBD1. CDR3 length equals 14 residues. Germline CDR1 is KGHSH and CDR2 is LQKENI. V lost 6 bases and J lost 9; bases outside the gene matches: 9. DNA of the CDR3: TGTGCCAGCTCGCAGATTACAGGGGGCACTGAGCAGTTCTTC. It codes for CASSQITGGTEQFF.

The genes are TRBV7-3 and TRBJ2-1; the D is unclear. V was clipped by 1 base and J by 11 bases, with 9 bases between them. CDR1 and CDR2 from the germline V gene are SGHTA and FQGTGA. This CDR3 comprises 12 residues. CDR3 nucleotides: TGTGCCAGCAGCTTAAATGAAGTGAAGCAGTTCTTC. This gives the protein CASSLNEVKQFF.

This clonotype was picked up many times. The rearrangement uses TRBV6-1 and TRBJ1-2, with 10 bases lining up with TRBD1. V shed 6 bases, J shed 8 bases, and the junction held 9 bases outside the gene matches. The CDR3 is made up of 14 amino acids. Germline V lookup: CDR1 MNHNS, CDR2 SASEGT. CDR3 loop: CASRGQGKSGGYTF. CDR3 sequence (DNA): TGTGCCAGCAGGGGACAGGGGAAGTCGGGAGGCTACACCTTC.

This clonotype turned up a few times. This rearrangement joins TRBV7-9 to TRBJ2-5, with 9 bases that match TRBD1. The germline V gene encodes CDR1 SEHNR and CDR2 FQNEAQ (reference sequence). V trimming: 8 bases; J trimming: 5 bases; junction bases outside the gene matches: 6. The CDR3 contains 13 residues. The CDR3 sequence: CASADRGVETQYF. The CDR3 DNA reads as TGTGCCAGCGCTGACAGGGGGGTCGAGACCCAGTACTTC.

This clonotype was counted a few times. The chain recombines TRBV20-1 with TRBJ2-1, with TRBD2 identical over 8 bases. The J call is uncertain, as TRBJ2-5 better fits the DNA end. Germline V lookup: CDR1 DFQATT, CDR2 SNEGSKA (reference sequence). This CDR3 comprises 15 residues. CDR3 coding DNA: TGCAGTGCTAGAGATCTAAGGACTAGCCCCGAGACCCAGTACTTC. Protein sequence: CSARDLRTSPETQYF.

This clonotype occurred a few times. The CDR3 is CASSVASGGETQYF. The CDR3 DNA is TGTGCCAGCAGCGTAGCTTCAGGAGGAGAGACCCAGTACTTC. The J gene is TRBJ2-5, the V gene TRBV9, with D perhaps TRBD2 (5 bases). Trimming stripped 0 bases from V and 4 bases from J, with 10 bases between. The CDR3 is made up of 14 amino acids. From germline, CDR1 is SGDLS and CDR2 YYNGEE.

The rearrangement uses TRBV6-4 and TRBJ2-3; no definite D call. Trimming cost V 4 bases and J 6 bases, with 11 bases left between them. Germline-derived CDR1 and CDR2 are MRHNA and SNTAGT. This CDR3 contains 13 residues. The CDR3 DNA follows: TGTGCCAGCAGTGCCCTTCCTACGGATACGCAGTATTTT. Protein: CASSALPTDTQYF.

This clonotype has at least ten counts. This chain connects TRBV30 to TRBJ1-1, with D unresolved. V lost 4 bases, J lost 1 base, and 10 bases lay in between. CDR1 and CDR2 from the germline V gene are GTSNPN and SVGIG (reference sequence). The CDR3 covers 13 residues. CDR3 loop: CAWILGSNTEAFF. The CDR3 coding sequence is TGTGCCTGGATTTTGGGGTCGAACACTGAAGCTTTCTTT.

In this sample, this clonotype turned up a few times. This rearrangement joins TRBV20-1 to TRBJ1-5; D gene uncertain. V dropped 6 bases and J dropped 2 bases, with 8 bases sitting between them. Germline values: CDR1 DFQATT, CDR2 SNEGSKA (reference sequence). The CDR3 spans 12 residues. The DNA for the CDR3 is TGCAGTGCCCCAGTTGGCAATCAGCCCCAGCATTTT. Protein: CSAPVGNQPQHF.

This clonotype was seen repeatedly, ten times or more. This chain connects TRBV30 to TRBJ1-2; no definite D call. The length of the CDR3 is 11 residues. V was trimmed by 4 bases and J by 7 bases, leaving 10 bases between them. The germline V gene encodes CDR1 GTSNPN and CDR2 SVGIG (reference sequence). The CDR3 DNA follows: TGTGCCTGGAAGGGCCGACGTGGCTACACCTTC. This gives the protein CAWKGRRGYTF.

There are many counts of this clonotype. V is TRBV20-1 and J is TRBJ2-1; 11 bases agree with TRBD2. CDR3 size: 13 residues. Trimming removed 7 bases from V and 6 bases from J; junction bases left unmatched: 5. Per germline, CDR1 DFQATT and CDR2 SNEGSKA (reference sequence). CDR3 nucleotides: TGCAGTGAAAGACTAGCGGGACGCAATGAGCAGTTCTTC. It yields the protein CSERLAGRNEQFF.

This clonotype was counted many times. The genes are TRBV7-9 and TRBJ2-2; a possible D gene is TRBD1 (6 bases). V lost 8 bases and J 4 bases, leaving 17 bases between the germline ends. CDR3 length equals 15 residues. From germline, CDR1 is SEHNR and CDR2 FQNEAQ (reference sequence). The CDR3 nucleotides are TGTGCCAGCCAGAAAAGGACAGAAATCACCGGGGAGCTGTTTTTT. As protein: CASQKRTEITGELFF.

This clonotype was counted many times. This chain connects TRBV30 to TRBJ1-2; maybe TRBD1 (5 bases). The CDR3 contains 13 residues. The ends were cut back, 2 bases at V and 1 base at J, with 8 bases in the middle. Germline V gene sequence: CDR1 GTSNPN, CDR2 SVGIG (reference sequence). The CDR3 reads CAWSQGVNYGYTF. Written as DNA, the CDR3 is TGTGCCTGGAGTCAGGGAGTTAACTATGGCTACACCTTC.

This clonotype occurred many times. J is TRBJ1-6 and V is TRBV7-3; D gene ambiguous. CDR1 is SGHTA and CDR2 is FQGTGA in the germline V gene. This CDR3 is 13 amino acids long. V was shortened by 3 bases and J by 9 bases, with 9 bases between the two germline ends. CDR3 DNA: TGTGCCAGCAGCTTCGACCAAGCTTCACCCCTCCACTTT. Translation: CASSFDQASPLHF.

This clonotype has just a few counts. V is TRBV7-3 and J is TRBJ2-2; D is possibly TRBD2 (5 bases). The V end lost 3 bases, the J end lost 5 bases, and 13 bases lay between the germline ends. Germline V gene data show CDR1 as SGHTA and CDR2 as FQGTGA. The CDR3 extends over 15 amino acids. This CDR3 reads CASSFQLAGTGELFF. CDR3 coding DNA: TGTGCCAGCAGCTTTCAGCTCGCGGGTACCGGGGAGCTGTTTTTT.

The gene calls are TRBV14 and TRBJ2-1, with D maybe TRBD1 (6 bases). Germline V gene lookup returns CDR1 SGHDN and CDR2 FVKESK. V was shortened by 2 bases and J by 4 bases, with 15 bases between the two germline ends. The CDR3 runs 16 residues. The CDR3 spells CASSQQFLQGYNEQFF. DNA of the CDR3: TGTGCCAGCAGCCAACAATTTCTACAGGGATACAATGAGCAGTTCTTC.

The table lists this clonotype with many counts. The rearrangement uses TRBV2 and TRBJ1-1, with a weak D call TRBD1 (5 bases). This CDR3 contains 14 residues. V was clipped by 8 bases and J by 1 base, with 14 bases between them. Germline V gene data show CDR1 as SNHLY and CDR2 as FYNNEI. CDR3 in amino acids: CASEKGRANTEAFF. CDR3 DNA sequence: TGTGCCAGCGAAAAGGGACGGGCGAACACTGAAGCTTTCTTT.